This TCR beta chain was identified during a study of cytomegalovirus exposure and HLA in healthy donors. Overall study results and limits: Most TCR sequences were rare, but some public TCRs occurred in many donors.

PCR employed 60 Vbeta and 13 Jbeta primers. This table comes from immunoSEQ multiplex PCR, and its TCRdb copy is limited to in-frame clones, with some not included. Among some 87,000 clones listed, roughly 80% were seen once. Looked up from germline, CDR1 is GTSNPN and CDR2 is SVGIG (reference sequence). The V gene lost 3 bases and the J gene lost 5 bases, with 13 bases spanning the gap. CDR3 length: 13 amino acids. A word on this clone: The antigen is not known.

The sequenced material came from PBMCs. V usage is TRBV30 and J usage is TRBJ1-1; D uncertain. This TCR came from a woman between 35 and 50 years old in good health and CMV-seropositive. CDR3 nucleotides: TGTGCCTGGAGCATGGAGTCTGGGACTGAAGCTTTCTTT. It is translated as CAWSMESGTEAFF.